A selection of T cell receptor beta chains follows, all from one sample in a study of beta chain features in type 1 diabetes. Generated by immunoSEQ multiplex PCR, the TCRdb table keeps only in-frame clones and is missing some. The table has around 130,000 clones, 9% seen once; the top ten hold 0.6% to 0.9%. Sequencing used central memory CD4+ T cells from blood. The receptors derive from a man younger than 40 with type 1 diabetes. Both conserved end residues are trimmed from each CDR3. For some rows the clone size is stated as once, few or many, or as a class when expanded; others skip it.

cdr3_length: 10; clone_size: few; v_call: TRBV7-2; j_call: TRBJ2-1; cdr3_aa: ASSDSYNEQF
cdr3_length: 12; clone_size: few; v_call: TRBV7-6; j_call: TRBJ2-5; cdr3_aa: ASSSRGGPETQY
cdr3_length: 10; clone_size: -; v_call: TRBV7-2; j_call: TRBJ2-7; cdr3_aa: ASSLDLGEQY
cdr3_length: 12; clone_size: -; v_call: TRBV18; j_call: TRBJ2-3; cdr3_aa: ASSLQGSTDTQY
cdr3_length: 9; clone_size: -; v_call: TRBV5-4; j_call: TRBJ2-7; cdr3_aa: ASSLGHEQY
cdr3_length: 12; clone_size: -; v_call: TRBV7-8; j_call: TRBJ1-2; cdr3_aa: ASSLQAMGYGYT
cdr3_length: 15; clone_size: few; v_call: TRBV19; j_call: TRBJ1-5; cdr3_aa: ASSIFPGGAGNQPQH
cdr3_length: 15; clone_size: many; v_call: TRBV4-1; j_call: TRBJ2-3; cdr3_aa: ASSQVMVAGRTDTQY
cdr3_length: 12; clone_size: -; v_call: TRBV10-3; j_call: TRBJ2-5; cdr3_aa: ATQSGLVQQTQY
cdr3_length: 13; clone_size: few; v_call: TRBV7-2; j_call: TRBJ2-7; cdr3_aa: ASSQGAGRHYEQY
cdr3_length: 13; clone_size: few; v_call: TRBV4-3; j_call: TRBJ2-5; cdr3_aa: ASSQGGRGNETQY
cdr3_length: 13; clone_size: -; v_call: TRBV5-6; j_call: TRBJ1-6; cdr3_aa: ASNFNRGTNSPLH
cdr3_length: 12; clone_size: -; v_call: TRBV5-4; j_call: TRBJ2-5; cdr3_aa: ASSLFTTPGTQY
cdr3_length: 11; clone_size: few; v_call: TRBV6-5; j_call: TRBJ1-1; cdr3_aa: ASSYSGEAEAF
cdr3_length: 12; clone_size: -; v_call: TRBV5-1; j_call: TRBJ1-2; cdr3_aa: ASSSQGGIYGYT
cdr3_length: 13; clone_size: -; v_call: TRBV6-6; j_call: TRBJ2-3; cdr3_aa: ASSDGTGVGDTQY
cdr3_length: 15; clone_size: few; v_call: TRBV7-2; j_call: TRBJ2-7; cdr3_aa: ASSQSPGLAAIYEQY
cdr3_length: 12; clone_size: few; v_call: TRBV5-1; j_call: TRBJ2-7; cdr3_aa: ASSLYLQAREQY
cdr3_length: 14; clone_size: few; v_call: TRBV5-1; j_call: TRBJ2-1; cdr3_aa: ASSLVPGLSYNEQF
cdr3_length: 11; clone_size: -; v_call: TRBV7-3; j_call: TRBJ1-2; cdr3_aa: ASSPDRVGGYT
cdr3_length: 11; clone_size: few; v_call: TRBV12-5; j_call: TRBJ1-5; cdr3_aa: ASGPGVSAPQH
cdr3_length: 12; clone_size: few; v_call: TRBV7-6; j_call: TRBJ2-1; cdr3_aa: ASSLAAITNEQF
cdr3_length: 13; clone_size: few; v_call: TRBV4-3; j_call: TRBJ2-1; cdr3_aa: ASSQGGGVESEQF
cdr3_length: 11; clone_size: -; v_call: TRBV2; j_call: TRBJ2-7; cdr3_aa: ASSSGQGREQY
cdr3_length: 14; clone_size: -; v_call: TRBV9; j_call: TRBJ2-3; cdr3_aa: ASSVGISGGTDTQY
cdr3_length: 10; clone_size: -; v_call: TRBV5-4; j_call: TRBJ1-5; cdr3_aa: ASSLDSQPQH